One sample yielded the 8 T cell receptor beta chains listed below, sequenced in a study of T cells in Graves' hyperthyroidism and ophthalmopathy. Authors of the study amplified TCR beta CDR3 regions from RNA transcripts. RT-PCR in the first round (using the HTBI primer set) targeted the TCR CDR3. Via MiXCR, TCRdb re-called the multiplex PCR reads, giving one row per CDR3 protein. The profile shows 300,000 to 400,000 distinct CDR3 sequences, about 12% of them singletons. The sequencing sample was made of blood. These receptors all stem from a woman aged 18-29 years with Graves' hyperthyroidism.

The chain couples TRBV29-1 to TRBJ2-7; D gene uncertain. The V gene lost 4 bases and the J gene lost 1 base, with 11 bases spanning the gap. This CDR3 comprises 13 residues. Germline V CDR1 and CDR2: SQVTM, ANQGSEA. CDR3 bases: TGCAGCGTTGTGAGCTCCGATTCCTACGAGCAGTACTTC. This gives the protein CSVVSSDSYEQYF.

This clonotype was seen many times. This chain connects TRBV20-1 to TRBJ1-5, with D unclear. The germline V and J ends were trimmed by 0 bases and 6 bases, with 18 bases remaining between them. Germline-derived CDR1 and CDR2 are DFQATT and SNEGSKA (reference sequence). CDR3 size: 16 residues. In nucleotides, the CDR3 is TGCAGTGCTAGAGATCCGGAGGGAGGGATGGCTCAGCCCCAGCATTTT. This codes for CSARDPEGGMAQPQHF.

This clonotype showed up many times. The V and J genes are TRBV28 and TRBJ1-5, with D hard to call. The length of the CDR3 is 14 residues. The V end lost 3 bases, the J end lost 5 bases, and 11 bases lay between the germline ends. CDR1 and CDR2 (germline): MDHEN, SYDVKM. The CDR3 reads CASSFYAQDQPQHF. As DNA, the CDR3 is TGTGCCAGCAGTTTTTATGCGCAGGATCAGCCCCAGCATTTT. The variable domain in full, with the rest retrieved from reference TRBV28 and TRBJ1-5, is DVKVTQSSRYLVKRTGEKVFLECVQDMDHENMFWYRQDPGLGLRLIYFSYDVKMKEKGDIPEGYSVSREKKERFSLILESASTNQTSMYLCASSFYAQDQPQHFGDGTRLSIL.

This clonotype has at least ten counts. The rearrangement uses TRBV10-1 and TRBJ1-1; D may be TRBD1 (5 bases). This CDR3 is 12 amino acids long. Germline values: CDR1 WNHNN, CDR2 SYGVQD (reference sequence). Trimming pared 0 bases from V and 7 bases from J, leaving 6 bases between. In DNA form, the CDR3 reads TGCGCCAGCAGTGAGTCGGGGGTTGAAGCTTTCTTT. Translating it yields CASSESGVEAFF.

At least ten counts were recorded for this clonotype. V and J are TRBV20-1 and TRBJ1-5, with D possibly TRBD1 on 5 matching bases. The germline V gene encodes CDR1 DFQATT and CDR2 SNEGSKA (reference sequence). This CDR3 has 15 amino acids. Trimming pared 0 bases from V and 0 bases from J, leaving 9 bases between. Here the CDR3 reads CSAREQDGSNQPQHF. The CDR3 DNA reads as TGCAGTGCTAGAGAACAGGACGGTAGCAATCAGCCCCAGCATTTT.

The sample holds many counts of this clonotype. The V and J genes are TRBV12-3 or TRBV12-4 and TRBJ1-5; D might be TRBD1 (5 bases). The ends were cut back, 9 bases at V and 9 bases at J, with 12 bases in the middle. The CDR3 has 11 residues. CDR3 protein: CASGQGWPQHF. Written as DNA, the CDR3 is TGTGCCAGTGGGCAGGGCTGGCCCCAGCATTTT.

About this clonotype: Given a much more abundant clone one base away, this may be a read error. The chain has TRBV28 and TRBJ2-3, with 11 bases matching TRBD2. This CDR3 has 15 residues. The germline CDR1 and CDR2 sequences are MDHEN and SYDVKM. In nucleotides, the CDR3 is TGTGCCAGCAAGTTAGCGGGGGGGCCGGGTGATACGCGGTATTTT. Residues: CASKLAGGPGDTRYF.

This clonotype was observed a few times. The chain has TRBV20-1 and TRBJ2-7, with 8 bases fitting TRBD1. The CDR3 loop spans 15 amino acids. The germline V gene has CDR1 DFQATT and CDR2 SNEGSKA (reference sequence). V trimming: 3 bases; J trimming: 7 bases; junction bases outside the gene matches: 14. In DNA, the CDR3 is TGCAGTGCTAGTGCTGGACAGGGCCCTTTCTTAGAGCAGTACTTC. Translating gives CSASAGQGPFLEQYF.